Shown below are 12 T cell receptor beta chains from a single sample sequenced in a study of T cells in localized non-small cell lung cancer. Sequencing used immunoSEQ multiplex PCR; TCRdb keeps in-frame clones, though not all of them. Of approximately 43,000 clones listed, 85% to 90% are singletons. The specimen comprised peripheral blood, sampled before any cancer treatment. The origin of the receptors is a woman aged 18 to 49 with stage III lung adenocarcinoma.

The rearrangement links TRBV29-1 to TRBJ2-1; D is possibly TRBD2 (6 bases). V was cut by 6 bases and J by 0 bases, with 12 bases left in between. CDR1 SQVTM and CDR2 ANQGSEA come from the germline V gene. This CDR3 is 14 amino acids long. The CDR3 here is CSVSRGSSYNEQFF. The CDR3 coding sequence is TGCAGCGTGAGTCGGGGGAGCTCCTACAATGAGCAGTTCTTC.

The chain links TRBV7-3 to TRBJ2-1, with D tentatively TRBD2 (6 bases). The germline V gene has CDR1 SGHTA and CDR2 FQGTGA. There are 15 residues in the CDR3. V gave up 3 bases and J gave up 10 bases, with 19 bases separating them. The CDR3 coding sequence is TGTGCCAGCAGCTTCCGGGACTCCTCACTTGGAGAGCAGTTCTTC. Translation: CASSFRDSSLGEQFF.

The rearrangement uses TRBV5-5 and TRBJ2-5; D is perhaps TRBD1 (7 bases). CDR1 and CDR2 from the germline V gene are SGHKS and YYEKEE (reference sequence). With 1 base removed from V and 5 bases from J, the gap between germline ends came to 15 bases. This CDR3 spans 15 amino acids. The CDR3 DNA follows: TGTGCCAGCAGCTTGTCGGAGGGGGCTGGGGAGACCCAGTACTTC. This encodes CASSLSEGAGETQYF.

The chain joins TRBV19 to TRBJ1-1, with no clear D. V lost 9 bases, J lost 3 bases, and 14 bases lay in between. CDR1 LNHDA and CDR2 SQIVND come from the germline V gene (reference sequence). This CDR3 is built from 13 residues. CDR3 sequence (DNA): TGTGCCAGCCTGAGGGAGATGGACACTGAAGCTTTCTTT. Amino acid sequence: CASLREMDTEAFF. Full variable domain (rest looked up from reference TRBV19 and TRBJ1-1): DGGITQSPKYLFRKEGQNVTLSCEQNLNHDAMYWYRQDPGQGLRLIYYSQIVNDFQKGDIAEGYSVSREKKESFPLTVTSAQKNPTAFYLCASLREMDTEAFFGQGTRLTVV.

The chain has TRBV7-9 and TRBJ1-2; D perhaps matches TRBD1 (5 bases). V lost 5 bases, J lost 6 bases, and 16 bases lay in between. CDR1 and CDR2 (germline): SEHNR, FQNEAQ (reference sequence). This CDR3 has 14 amino acids. CDR3 sequence: CASSPQTARDGYTF. The CDR3 DNA reads TGTGCCAGCAGCCCTCAGACAGCTCGGGATGGCTACACCTTC.

The CDR3 DNA reads as TGTGCCAGCAGCGCCGGTGCGGGACAGGGTAACACTGAAGCTTTCTTT. Translated, it gives CASSAGAGQGNTEAFF. The rearrangement joins TRBV11-3 to TRBJ1-1; 9 bases are shared with TRBD1. Germline assignment: CDR1 SGHNT and CDR2 YENEEA. The V and J ends lost 5 bases and 2 bases, in that order; junction bases with no gene match: 9. The CDR3 is 16 residues long.

The chain joins TRBV7-9 to TRBJ2-3; perhaps D is TRBD1 or TRBD2 (5 bases each). This CDR3 spans 16 amino acids. Germline V gene lookup returns CDR1 SEHNR and CDR2 FQNEAQ (reference sequence). V lost 1 base, J lost 6 bases, and 17 bases lay in between. The CDR3 here is CASSLEGTDIWDTQYF. For the CDR3, the DNA is TGTGCCAGCAGCTTAGAGGGGACGGACATATGGGATACGCAGTATTTT. The full variable domain, in which reference TRBV7-9 and TRBJ2-3 provide the parts outside the CDR3, is DTGVSQNPRHKITKRGQNVTFRCDPISEHNRLYWYRQTLGQGPEFLTYFQNEAQLEKSRLLSDRFSAERPKGSFSTLEIQRTEQGDSAMYLCASSLEGTDIWDTQYFGPGTRLTVL.

The chain has TRBV7-3 and TRBJ1-1; maybe TRBD1 (5 bases). Trimming pared 5 bases from V and 0 bases from J, leaving 13 bases between. Germline CDR1 reads SGHTA; CDR2 reads FQGTGA. The CDR3 covers 15 residues. The CDR3 nucleotides are TGTGCCAGCAGCCAAATCGGACACCTGAACACTGAAGCTTTCTTT. Protein sequence: CASSQIGHLNTEAFF.

The chain couples TRBV9 to TRBJ2-3; TRBD1 might be the D (6 bases). There are 13 residues in the CDR3. CDR1 and CDR2 (germline): SGDLS, YYNGEE. Between the trimmed V and J ends, which lost 4 bases and 2 bases, there was a span of 8 bases. CDR3 in amino acids: CASSKGVTDTQYF. DNA of the CDR3: TGTGCCAGCAGCAAGGGGGTCACAGATACGCAGTATTTT.

The J gene is TRBJ2-7, the V gene TRBV6-6, with D possibly TRBD1 on 6 matching bases. Trimming took 7 bases from V and 5 from J, leaving 18 bases between them. Germline V gives CDR1 MNHNY, CDR2 SVGAGI (reference sequence). The CDR3 is 14 residues long. The CDR3 protein is CASNFGEPGDEQYF. Here the CDR3 DNA reads TGTGCCAGCAACTTCGGTGAGCCAGGGGACGAGCAGTACTTC.

The V gene is TRBV5-1, the J gene TRBJ2-2; D unclear. The germline gives CDR1 SGHRS, CDR2 YFSETQ. Trimming took 0 bases from V and 0 from J, leaving 6 bases between them. The CDR3 is made up of 15 amino acids. CDR3 DNA: TGCGCCAGCAGCTTGGACAGACCGAACACCGGGGAGCTGTTTTTT. Amino acid sequence: CASSLDRPNTGELFF.

J is TRBJ1-1 and V is TRBV11-2, with no clear D. The CDR3 consists of 13 residues. With 1 base removed from V and 1 base from J, the gap between germline ends came to 4 bases. Germline V lookup: CDR1 SGHAT, CDR2 FQNNGV. CDR3: CASSLAGNTEAFF. CDR3 nucleotide sequence: TGTGCCAGCAGCTTAGCGGGGAACACTGAAGCTTTCTTT.